The rows below give T cell receptor beta chains drawn from one sample of a study of vaccination and CD4 T cells after COVID-19. MiXCR was run by TCRdb on the PCR reads, yielding one entry per CDR3 protein. This sample carries around 15,000 distinct CDR3 sequences, roughly 60% of them seen once, and the ten largest clones take 4% to 6.5%. No antigens are known for them. Source: CD4+ T cells from blood, cultured in vitro, taken after SARS-CoV-2 vaccination. The receptors originated from a human donor who had recovered from COVID-19. CDR3s include the opening cysteine and the closing phenylalanine or tryptophan. The order of the fields is V gene, CDR3 protein.

v_gene: TRBV20-1; CDR3aa: CSARKPPGQANQPQHF
v_gene: TRBV5-6; CDR3aa: CASSQLARLSQGTQYF
v_gene: TRBV19; CDR3aa: CASSGFGQAKIEAFF
v_gene: TRBV20-1; CDR3aa: CSARSRGVRGYTF
v_gene: TRBV5-4; CDR3aa: CASSLELAGNEQYF
v_gene: TRBV10-1; CDR3aa: CASSESPEDTQYF
v_gene: TRBV30; CDR3aa: CAWSVGGMETQYF
v_gene: TRBV6-5; CDR3aa: CASSYSRLNTEAFF
v_gene: TRBV27; CDR3aa: CAPGADPLTDTEAFF
v_gene: TRBV6-2/TRBV6-3; CDR3aa: CASSYGETQYF
v_gene: TRBV5-4; CDR3aa: CASSRGLAGWETQYF
v_gene: TRBV6-5; CDR3aa: CASSYSHSSLTDTQYF
v_gene: TRBV5-1; CDR3aa: CASSLFPGAQETQYF
v_gene: TRBV5-3; CDR3aa: CASRRTGVDTEAFF
v_gene: TRBV29-1; CDR3aa: CSATSNTEAFF
v_gene: TRBV7-9; CDR3aa: CASSFTGTASPMSSYEQYF
v_gene: TRBV19; CDR3aa: CASATGTSGTDTQYF
v_gene: TRBV7-2; CDR3aa: CASSFGGTYEQYF
v_gene: TRBV5-1; CDR3aa: CASSRGRTDTQYF
v_gene: TRBV20-1; CDR3aa: CSAGRGPNNEKLFF
v_gene: TRBV6-1; CDR3aa: CASTLPRGRYTEAFF
v_gene: TRBV7-8; CDR3aa: CASSPGQGLPGELFF
v_gene: TRBV20-1; CDR3aa: CSARTGAKWADTQYF
v_gene: TRBV2; CDR3aa: CASRYLNTEAFF
v_gene: TRBV28; CDR3aa: CASSLTGNQETQYF
v_gene: TRBV11-2; CDR3aa: CASSRLSGVGVLETQYF
v_gene: TRBV12-3/TRBV12-4; CDR3aa: CASSPVTSQVNTEAFF
v_gene: TRBV7-9; CDR3aa: CASSFLWGLAKNIQYF
v_gene: TRBV11-2; CDR3aa: CASRMGSGQNYEQYF
v_gene: TRBV7-9; CDR3aa: CASSLANDGETQYF
v_gene: TRBV25-1; CDR3aa: CASSFGQGGYTF
v_gene: TRBV2; CDR3aa: CASSEAIGSYTF
v_gene: TRBV6-1; CDR3aa: CASRQETSNQPQHF
v_gene: TRBV6-2/TRBV6-3; CDR3aa: CASSYGGVTSTDTQYF
v_gene: TRBV5-6; CDR3aa: CASSLGPSSYNEQFF
v_gene: TRBV5-1; CDR3aa: CASSSTFRSTLYTEAFF
v_gene: TRBV7-2; CDR3aa: CASTADNQPQHF
v_gene: TRBV12-3/TRBV12-4; CDR3aa: CASSFGQGPSPLHF
v_gene: TRBV7-2; CDR3aa: CASSFRGAINNSPLHF
v_gene: TRBV6-1; CDR3aa: CASSQGQGSQPQHF
v_gene: TRBV20-1; CDR3aa: CSASDSNQPQHF
v_gene: TRBV6-4; CDR3aa: CARDRDINPSGANVLTF
v_gene: TRBV2; CDR3aa: CASSLSVAVNQPQHF
v_gene: TRBV7-2; CDR3aa: CASSTRHNGETQYF
v_gene: TRBV6-2/TRBV6-3; CDR3aa: CASSYSIREGRARSNEQFF
v_gene: TRBV30; CDR3aa: CAWSAAGPLTAFF
v_gene: TRBV19; CDR3aa: CASSSGRDTDTQYF
v_gene: TRBV27; CDR3aa: CASSPSRGTSGSNEQFF
v_gene: TRBV19; CDR3aa: CASSPRTGPGNYGYTF
v_gene: TRBV19; CDR3aa: CASSPQTSYNEQFF
v_gene: TRBV6-1; CDR3aa: CASSVDRGSEAFF
v_gene: TRBV5-4; CDR3aa: CASSLTGTYGYTF
v_gene: TRBV12-3/TRBV12-4; CDR3aa: CASSFNRDSNQPQHF
v_gene: TRBV6-1; CDR3aa: CASSEKGGNSPLHF
v_gene: TRBV6-5; CDR3aa: CASSYLGQHTDTQYF